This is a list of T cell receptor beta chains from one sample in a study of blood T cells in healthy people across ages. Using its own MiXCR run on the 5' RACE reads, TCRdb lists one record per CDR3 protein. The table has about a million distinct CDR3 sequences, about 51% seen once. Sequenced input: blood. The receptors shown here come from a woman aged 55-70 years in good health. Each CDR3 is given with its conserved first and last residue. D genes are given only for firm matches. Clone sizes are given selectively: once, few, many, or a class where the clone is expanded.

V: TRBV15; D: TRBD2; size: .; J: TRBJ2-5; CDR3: CATSRDSGETQYF; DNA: TGTGCCACCAGCAGAGATAGCGGGGAGACCCAGTACTTC
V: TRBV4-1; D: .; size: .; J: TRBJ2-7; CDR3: CASSQLRGSYEQYF; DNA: TGCGCCAGCAGCCAACTCAGAGGGTCCTACGAGCAGTACTTC
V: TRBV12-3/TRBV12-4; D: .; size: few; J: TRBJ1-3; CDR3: CASRESSGNTIYF; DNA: TGTGCCAGCAGGGAGAGCTCTGGAAACACCATATATTTT
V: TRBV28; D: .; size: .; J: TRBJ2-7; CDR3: CAAAGPSSYEQYF; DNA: TGTGCCGCAGCGGGTCCGAGCTCCTACGAGCAGTACTTC
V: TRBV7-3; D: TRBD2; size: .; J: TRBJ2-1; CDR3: CASSLIGLSGRTRGYNEQFF; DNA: TGTGCCAGCAGCTTAATTGGCCTTAGCGGGAGGACCAGGGGGTATAATGAGCAGTTCTTC
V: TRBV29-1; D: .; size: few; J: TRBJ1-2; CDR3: CSVGGADYGYTF; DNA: TGCAGCGTAGGAGGGGCGGACTATGGCTACACCTTC
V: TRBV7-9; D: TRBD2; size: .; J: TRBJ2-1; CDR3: CASSPGIAGGGEQFF; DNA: TGTGCCAGCAGCCCAGGGATAGCGGGAGGTGGTGAGCAGTTCTTC
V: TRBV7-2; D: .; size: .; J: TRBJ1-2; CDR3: CASSLPVEVYGYTF; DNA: TGTGCCAGCAGCTTGCCGGTGGAGGTCTATGGCTACACCTTC
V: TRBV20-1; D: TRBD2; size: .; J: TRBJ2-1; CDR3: CSANSGSSYNEQFF; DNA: TGCAGTGCTAATAGCGGGAGCTCCTACAATGAGCAGTTCTTC
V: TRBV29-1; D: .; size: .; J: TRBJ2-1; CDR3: CSAHHNEQFF; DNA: TGCAGCGCCCATCATAATGAGCAGTTCTTC
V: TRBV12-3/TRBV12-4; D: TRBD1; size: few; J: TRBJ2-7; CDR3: CATRTGENYEQYF; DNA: TGTGCCACAAGAACAGGGGAGAACTACGAGCAGTACTTC
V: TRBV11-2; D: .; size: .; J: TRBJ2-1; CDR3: CAGRFGAGTRPNEQFF; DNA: TGTGCCGGCAGATTTGGGGCCGGGACACGGCCAAATGAGCAGTTCTTC
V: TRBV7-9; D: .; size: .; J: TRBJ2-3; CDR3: CASSFFLARSDTQYF; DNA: TGTGCCAGCAGCTTTTTTTTGGCGCGGTCAGATACGCAGTATTTT
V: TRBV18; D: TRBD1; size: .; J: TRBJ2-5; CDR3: CASSPSEQGFLYF; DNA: TGTGCCAGCTCACCTTCTGAACAGGGGTTCCTGTACTTC
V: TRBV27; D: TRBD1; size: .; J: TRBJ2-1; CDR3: CASSLGQGGYEQFF; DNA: TGTGCCAGCAGTCTCGGACAGGGGGGGTATGAGCAGTTCTTC
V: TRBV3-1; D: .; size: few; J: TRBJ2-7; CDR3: CASSQRLGGEQYF; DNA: TGTGCCAGCAGCCAAAGGCTCGGAGGCGAGCAGTACTTC
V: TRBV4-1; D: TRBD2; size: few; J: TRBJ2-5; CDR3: CASSPFGTSGSAGSQYF; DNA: TGCGCCAGCAGCCCTTTTGGGACTAGCGGGAGTGCTGGGAGCCAGTACTTC
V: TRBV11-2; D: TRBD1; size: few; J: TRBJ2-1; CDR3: CASSRGQGTPNEQFF; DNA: TGTGCCAGCAGCAGGGGACAGGGGACTCCTAATGAGCAGTTCTTC
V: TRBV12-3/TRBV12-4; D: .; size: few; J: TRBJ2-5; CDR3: CASRGAERGETQYF; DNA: TGTGCCAGCAGAGGGGCGGAGCGAGGAGAGACCCAGTACTTC
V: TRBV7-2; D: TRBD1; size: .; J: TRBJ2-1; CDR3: CASSLGGTGGGNEQFF; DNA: TGTGCCAGCAGCTTAGGGGGGACAGGGGGCGGCAATGAGCAGTTCTTC
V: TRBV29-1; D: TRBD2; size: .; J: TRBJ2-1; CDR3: CSARKQAGGNEQFF; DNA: TGCAGCGCTCGTAAACAAGCGGGAGGGAATGAGCAGTTCTTC
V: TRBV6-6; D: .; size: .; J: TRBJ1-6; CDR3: CASSYAGPVFSPLHF; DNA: TGTGCCAGCAGTTACGCGGGACCCGTTTTTTCACCCCTCCACTTT